The clone carrying this TCR beta chain was picked up many times. Its antigen is still unknown. This sample stems from a study of T cells after yellow fever vaccination. MiXCR, applied by TCRdb to the 5' RACE reads, yields one record per CDR3 protein. This sample has about 50,000 distinct CDR3 sequences; roughly 6.9% occur once, and the top ten carry 30% to 40%. Study observations and caveats: When the response was secondary, it was weaker but reached its peak faster, day 5 versus 15. Across the CD4 and CD8 compartments, a small share of clonotypes was present in both. One caveat is that FACS-sorted repertoires could contain abundant clonotypes contaminating from the bulk population. In post-booster samples, most primary-vaccination clones reappeared (96% CD4, 88% CD8).

Between the trimmed V and J ends, which lost 2 bases and 2 bases, there was a span of 10 bases. The V gene's germline CDR1 is MNHEY and CDR2 SVGEGT. The CDR3 totals 15 residues. J is TRBJ2-4 and V is TRBV6-2 or TRBV6-3; no definite D call. The source is a man aged 18 to 30 who received the YFV17D yellow fever vaccine. The sequencing here drew on CD8+ T cells sorted from PBMCs, taken on the day of the first yellow fever vaccination. CDR3 amino acids: CASSYPQVSKNIQYF. As DNA, the CDR3 is TGTGCCAGCAGTTACCCCCAGGTGTCCAAAAACATTCAGTACTTC.